The subject of this entry is one TCR beta chain. The record originates from a study of OX40 agonist ivuxolimab in advanced cancers. In the study overall: A male proportion of approximately 83% was recorded, with mean age approximately 64 years and range roughly 23 to 79.

Blood got drawn at baseline, again on cycle 4 day 1, and then on cycle 7 day 1. Libraries were prepared by immunoSEQ multiplex PCR; TCRdb keeps only in-frame clonotypes and omits some of them. The table has some 66,000 clones, around 86% seen once. V was pared by 1 base and J by 6 bases, with 8 bases of the junction left unmatched. The length of the CDR3 is 16 residues. Germline V gene sequence: CDR1 LNHDA, CDR2 SQIVND (reference sequence). The rearrangement uses TRBV19 and TRBJ2-4, with TRBD2 matching over 8 bases. The TCR originated in an adult with an advanced solid tumor such as melanoma, head and neck, liver or kidney cancer. Source: CD4+ or CD8+ T cells sorted from blood, taken in a trial of the OX40 agonist ivuxolimab. The CDR3 spells CASSIGLASRGNIQYF. The CDR3 nucleotides are TGTGCCAGTAGTATAGGACTAGCGTCGAGGGGAAACATTCAGTACTTC.